Following are 28 T cell receptor beta chains from one sample sequenced in a study of Graves' ophthalmopathy and Graves' hyperthyroidism (dated by TCRdb to the late 2010s). Sequencing instrument: Illumina HiSeq 2000. For repertoire sequencing, the TCR beta CDR3 regions were amplified from RNA transcripts. The first round was an RT-PCR using HTBI primers with the Qiagen OneStep RT-PCR kit, and this first round was followed by a second-round multiplex PCR, then size selection and purification. TCRdb reprocessed the public reads (quality trimming at Q25 with fastp, clone calling with MiXCR) and kept in-frame beta chains. Rows are combined by CDR3 protein, so each entry shows the most common genes and DNA. The sample profile shows under 350,000 distinct CDR3 sequences; roughly 16% of them were found once. 10% to 15% of the sample is held by the ten biggest clonotypes. Specimen: peripheral blood. All receptors derive from an adult man with Graves' ophthalmopathy.

This clonotype came up many times. V gene TRBV5-1 combines with J gene TRBJ2-7; 13 bases are a match to TRBD2. V lost 3 bases and J lost 5; bases outside the gene matches: 5. This CDR3 is 15 amino acids long. The germline CDR1 and CDR2 sequences are SGHRS and YFSETQ. The CDR3 DNA reads TGCGCCAGCAGCTCGACTAGCGGGAGGACAAACGAGCAGTACTTC. This encodes CASSSTSGRTNEQYF. The full variable domain, in which reference TRBV5-1 and TRBJ2-7 provide the parts outside the CDR3, is KAGVTQTPRYLIKTRGQQVTLSCSPISGHRSVSWYQQTPGQGLQFLFEYFSETQRNKGNFPGRFSGRQFSNSRSEMNVSTLELGDSALYLCASSSTSGRTNEQYFGPGTRLTVT.

This clonotype was recorded many times. The chain links TRBV27 to TRBJ1-1; D gene unclear. CDR3 length: 15 amino acids. CDR1 and CDR2 from the germline V gene are MNHEY and SMNVEV (reference sequence). The V end lost 1 base, the J end lost 2 bases, and 11 bases lay between the germline ends. In DNA, the CDR3 is TGTGCCAGCAGTTTATTTGGCAGCACCAACACTGAAGCTTTCTTT. This sequence encodes CASSLFGSTNTEAFF.

This clonotype was seen repeatedly, ten times or more. The V call is TRBV30, the J call TRBJ1-1; D call uncertain. Germline lookup yields CDR1 GTSNPN and CDR2 SVGIG (reference sequence). V lost 2 bases, J lost 0 bases, and 1 base lay in between. The CDR3 spans 11 residues. The DNA of the CDR3 is TGTGCCTGGAGTTTGAACACTGAAGCTTTCTTT. It is translated as CAWSLNTEAFF.

This clonotype was seen many times. The chain employs TRBV6-2 or TRBV6-3 and TRBJ2-5; TRBD1 matches 9 bases. The V and J ends lost 6 bases and 3 bases, in that order; junction bases with no gene match: 5. The CDR3 totals 14 residues. Germline assignment: CDR1 MNHEY and CDR2 SVGEGT. The CDR3 DNA is TGTGCCAGCAGAGAGGGACAGGGTGAAGAGACCCAGTACTTC. Translated: CASREGQGEETQYF.

The table lists this clonotype with many counts. The V and J genes are TRBV10-3 and TRBJ1-1, with D possibly matching TRBD1 (6 bases). CDR3 length: 16 amino acids. Trimming shortened V by 0 bases and J by 3 bases, and 14 bases separated the two germline ends. Germline values: CDR1 ENHRY, CDR2 SYGVKD. CDR3 protein: CAISESLSGGYTEAFF. CDR3 nucleotides: TGTGCCATCAGTGAGTCGCTGTCGGGGGGCTACACTGAAGCTTTCTTT.

This clonotype was seen many times. J is TRBJ1-2 and V is TRBV30; D is unclear. The V gene's germline CDR1 is GTSNPN and CDR2 SVGIG (reference sequence). The CDR3 loop spans 13 amino acids. V gave up 3 bases and J gave up 4 bases, with 12 bases separating them. CDR3 protein: CAWRAGSSYGYTF. The CDR3, as DNA: TGTGCCTGGAGGGCCGGGAGTTCCTATGGCTACACCTTC. Looking up the rest from reference TRBV30 and TRBJ1-2 gives the full variable domain: SQTIHQWPATLVQPVGSPLSLECTVEGTSNPNLYWYRQAAGRGLQLLFYSVGIGQISSEVPQNLSASRPQDRQFILSSKKLLLSDSGFYLCAWRAGSSYGYTFGSGTRLTVV.

This clonotype was counted at least ten times. The chain employs TRBV7-3 and TRBJ2-5; D is perhaps TRBD2 (5 bases). The V end was cut by 8 bases, the J end by 5 bases, with 15 bases between. Germline V CDR1 and CDR2: SGHTA, FQGTGA. CDR3 size: 13 residues. The CDR3 loop reads CASGEGSGETQYF. CDR3 DNA: TGTGCCAGCGGTGAGGGCTCGGGGGAGACCCAGTACTTC.

Many counts were recorded for this clonotype. CDR3 DNA: TGTGCCAGCAGCCCCCCAGGTCTAAACCAAGAGACCCAGTACTTC. This gives the protein CASSPPGLNQETQYF. The gene calls are TRBV6-5 and TRBJ2-5, with D hard to call. The CDR3 sequence is 15 residues long. V dropped 6 bases and J dropped 0 bases, with 14 bases sitting between them. Germline values: CDR1 MNHEY, CDR2 SVGAGI.

This clonotype was observed at least ten times. The V and J genes are TRBV12-5 and TRBJ1-2; unclear D gene. Trimming cost V 4 bases and J 1 base, with 10 bases left between them. The germline CDR1 and CDR2 sequences are LGHNT and FRNRAP. This CDR3 is 14 amino acids long. The CDR3 DNA sequence: TGTGCTAGTGGTTCTGGATTATTTAACTATGGCTACACCTTC. It is translated as CASGSGLFNYGYTF.

The chain joins TRBV6-1 to TRBJ2-4, with D perhaps TRBD1 (6 bases). This CDR3 comprises 14 residues. From germline, CDR1 is MNHNS and CDR2 SASEGT. V shed 5 bases and J shed 7 bases, with 15 bases lying between them. In nucleotides, the CDR3 is TGTGCCAGCAGTCCCGCCGGGCAGGGGAACATTCAGTACTTC. Its translation: CASSPAGQGNIQYF.

Ten or more counts support this clonotype. The gene calls are TRBV7-9 and TRBJ2-7; 8 nucleotides align to TRBD2. V dropped 6 bases and J dropped 3; count of bases not matched to a gene: 4. Germline V gene data show CDR1 as SEHNR and CDR2 as FQNEAQ (reference sequence). The CDR3 is 13 residues long. CDR3 loop: CASRREASYEQYF. DNA for the CDR3: TGTGCCAGCAGGCGGGAGGCCAGCTACGAGCAGTACTTC. The full variable domain, in which reference TRBV7-9 and TRBJ2-7 provide the parts outside the CDR3, is DTGVSQNPRHKITKRGQNVTFRCDPISEHNRLYWYRQTLGQGPEFLTYFQNEAQLEKSRLLSDRFSAERPKGSFSTLEIQRTEQGDSAMYLCASRREASYEQYFGPGTRLTVT.

As for this clonotype: Being one base from a much bigger clone, this may be a read error. The chain is built from TRBV27 and TRBJ1-1, with D hard to call. Per germline, CDR1 MNHEY and CDR2 SMNVEV (reference sequence). The CDR3 runs to 13 residues. In nucleotides, the CDR3 is TGTGCCAGCACCCGTCGGGGAAACACTGAAGGTTTCTTT. Translating it yields CASTRRGNTEGFF.

DNA of the CDR3: TGTGCCAGCGGGAGGGACAGGGGGCATCCGGGACAAGAGACCCAGTACTTC. It codes for CASGRDRGHPGQETQYF. The chain joins TRBV12-3 or TRBV12-4 to TRBJ2-5, with 12 bases matching TRBD1. CDR3 length equals 17 residues. V lost 8 bases to trimming and J lost 2 bases; unmatched junction nucleotides: 12.

The gene calls are TRBV14 and TRBJ2-5, with TRBD2 matching over 7 bases. The J segment lost 1 base and the V segment lost 5 bases, leaving 10 bases of the junction unmatched. This CDR3 is 16 amino acids long. Germline CDR1 reads SGHDN; CDR2 reads FVKESK. CDR3 in amino acids: CASSAAKRGFQETQYF. The CDR3 DNA is TGTGCCAGCAGCGCCGCAAAGCGGGGCTTCCAAGAGACCCAGTACTTC.

The table lists this clonotype with many counts. This sequence joins TRBV9 and TRBJ2-2; 12 nucleotides align to TRBD1. There are 15 residues in the CDR3. After removal of 4 bases from V and 4 bases from J, the junction contained 2 bases not matched to a gene. Germline assignment: CDR1 SGDLS and CDR2 YYNGEE. In DNA form, the CDR3 reads TGTGCCAGCAGCACGGGACAGGGGGCCACCGGGGAGCTGTTTTTT. Amino acids: CASSTGQGATGELFF.

There are many counts of this clonotype. This chain uses TRBV6-1 with TRBJ1-2, with unresolved D. V lost 10 bases and J lost 0, with 9 bases in between. There are 12 residues in the CDR3. Germline V gene data show CDR1 as MNHNS and CDR2 as SASEGT. The CDR3 DNA reads TGTGCCACCGCCACCACTAACTATGGCTACACCTTC. Amino acid sequence: CATATTNYGYTF.

This clonotype was found many times. This sequence joins TRBV29-1 and TRBJ1-1; D gene ambiguous. CDR1 is SQVTM and CDR2 is ANQGSEA in the germline V gene. The CDR3 sequence is 14 residues long. V was shortened by 8 bases and J by 1 base, with 17 bases between the two germline ends. CDR3 DNA: TGCAGCCCCGTGGAACACCGGGGGAACACTGAAGCTTTCTTT. Translation gives CSPVEHRGNTEAFF.

The V and J genes are TRBV7-2 and TRBJ2-7, with TRBD1 matching over 8 bases. Looked up from germline, CDR1 is SGHTA and CDR2 is FQGNSA. V was clipped by 4 bases and J by 6 bases; unmatched bases: 5. There are 13 residues in the CDR3. The CDR3 region has the DNA TGTGCCAGCAGCTGGGACAGGAGTGGCGAGCAGTACTTC. Encoded protein: CASSWDRSGEQYF.

This clonotype was seen many times. This chain uses TRBV6-1 with TRBJ2-5; 10 bases line up with TRBD2. In germline, CDR1 is MNHNS, CDR2 SASEGT. CDR3 size: 16 residues. The J segment lost 7 bases and the V segment lost 9 bases, leaving 17 bases of the junction unmatched. The CDR3 DNA reads as TGTGCCAGGCCGGGACTAGCGCCCTGGATAAGTGGGACCCAGTACTTC. Its protein is CARPGLAPWISGTQYF.

This clonotype came up many times. The rearrangement uses TRBV6-5 and TRBJ2-7; no clear D. V was clipped by 6 bases and J by 1 base, with 13 bases between them. The CDR3 has 14 amino acids. Looked up from germline, CDR1 is MNHEY and CDR2 is SVGAGI. The CDR3 DNA is TGTGCCAGCAGAGTCCAGGAAACTTCCTACGAGCAGTACTTC. As protein: CASRVQETSYEQYF.

This clonotype was recorded at least ten times. The junction does not match germline at one end; this may be a read error. The chain carries TRBV13 and TRBJ1-6; 7 nucleotides line up with TRBD1. The CDR3 extends over 17 amino acids. Germline CDR1 PRHDT, CDR2 FYEKMQ (reference sequence). The CDR3 DNA sequence: TGTGCCAGCAGCTTAGGTTCAGGGGGAATCTATAATTCACCCCCCCACTTT. It specifies CASSLGSGGIYNSPPHF.

This clonotype was counted at least ten times. The V gene is TRBV24-1, the J gene TRBJ1-5; D is unresolved. This CDR3 is 10 amino acids long. V lost 12 bases and J 6 bases, leaving 8 bases between the germline ends. Germline-derived CDR1 and CDR2 are KGHDR and SFDVKD. The CDR3 DNA is TGTGCCCCTCGTCCTCAGCCCCAGCATTTT. It yields the protein CAPRPQPQHF.

In its sample, this clonotype was seen many times. The chain joins TRBV18 to TRBJ2-7, with TRBD1 identical over 7 bases. Germline CDR1 is KGHSH and CDR2 is LQKENI. The V segment lost 2 bases and the J segment 0 bases; nucleotides outside the gene matches: 4. This CDR3 has 15 amino acids. CDR3 region: CASSPARDSSYEQYF. The CDR3 DNA reads TGTGCCAGCTCACCAGCTAGGGACAGCTCCTACGAGCAGTACTTC.

Many counts were recorded for this clonotype. The V gene is TRBV24-1, the J gene TRBJ1-1; perhaps TRBD1 as D (5 bases). The CDR3 consists of 15 residues. Germline-derived CDR1 and CDR2 are KGHDR and SFDVKD. V lost 3 bases and J 1 base, leaving 11 bases between the germline ends. The CDR3 bases are TGTGCCACCAGTGATCCAAAGACAGCGAACACTGAAGCTTTCTTT. Protein: CATSDPKTANTEAFF.

This clonotype was recorded at least ten times. The rearrangement uses TRBV4-1 and TRBJ2-6; D remains unclear. Between the trimmed V and J ends, which lost 0 bases and 0 bases, there was a span of 12 bases. Germline V lookup: CDR1 MGHRA, CDR2 YSYEKL. The CDR3 covers 18 residues. The CDR3, as DNA: TGCGCCAGCAGCCAAGAAGGTCACGTGTTCTCTGGGGCCAACGTCCTGACTTTC. Translation: CASSQEGHVFSGANVLTF.

This clonotype was counted at least ten times. The J gene is TRBJ2-5, the V gene TRBV20-1, with 7 bases identical to TRBD2. V shed 3 bases and J 5 bases; nucleotides not matched to a gene: 15. Germline V CDR1 and CDR2: DFQATT, SNEGSKA (reference sequence). The CDR3 runs 16 residues. The CDR3: CSARLKRGGRSETQYF. The CDR3 nucleotides read TGCAGTGCTAGGTTGAAGCGGGGTGGTCGTTCGGAGACCCAGTACTTC.

The chain couples TRBV7-2 to TRBJ1-2, with 8 bases matching TRBD1. This CDR3 is 15 amino acids long. The junction had 11 bases not matched to a gene; V was cut back by 4 bases and J by 7 bases. Germline V lookup: CDR1 SGHTA, CDR2 FQGNSA. The CDR3 protein is CASSYPFQGARGYTF. The DNA for the CDR3 is TGTGCCAGCAGCTACCCCTTTCAGGGGGCGCGTGGCTACACCTTC.

There are many counts of this clonotype. The rearrangement joins TRBV6-1 to TRBJ1-5, with D hard to call. Trimming removed 0 bases at V and 7 bases at J, with 16 bases between. Germline V gives CDR1 MNHNS, CDR2 SASEGT. This CDR3 has 16 residues. CDR3 loop: CASSEADPSGWQPQHF. The CDR3 nucleotides are TGTGCCAGCAGTGAAGCCGACCCCTCGGGGTGGCAGCCCCAGCATTTT.